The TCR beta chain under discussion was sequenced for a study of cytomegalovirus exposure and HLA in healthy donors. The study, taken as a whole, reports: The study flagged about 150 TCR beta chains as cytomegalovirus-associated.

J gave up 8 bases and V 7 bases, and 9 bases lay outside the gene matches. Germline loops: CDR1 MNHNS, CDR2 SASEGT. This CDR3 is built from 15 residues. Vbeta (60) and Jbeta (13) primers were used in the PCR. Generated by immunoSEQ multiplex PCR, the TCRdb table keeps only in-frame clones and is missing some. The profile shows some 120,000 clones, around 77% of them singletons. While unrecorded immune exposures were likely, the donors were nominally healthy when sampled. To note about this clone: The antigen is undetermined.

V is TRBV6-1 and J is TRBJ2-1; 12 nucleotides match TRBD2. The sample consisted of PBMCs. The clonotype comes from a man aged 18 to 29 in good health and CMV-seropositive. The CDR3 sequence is CASIGTSGRLDEQFF. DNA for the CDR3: TGTGCCAGCATCGGAACTAGCGGGAGGTTGGATGAGCAGTTCTTC.